Included here is one T cell receptor (beta chain) sequence, with context. Its antigen remains unidentified. The sample comes from a study of cytomegalovirus exposure and HLA in healthy donors. Turning to the study itself: An earlier analysis found roughly 100 million unique TCR beta sequences from approximately 190 million T cells.

PCR was performed using 60 Vbeta and 13 Jbeta primers. Repertoires were generated with immunoSEQ multiplex PCR, while TCRdb's copy carries only in-frame clones and drops some. This repertoire shows around 190,000 clones, over 75% found once; its top ten account for less than 2%. The study, taken as a whole, reports: By a later analysis, the bulk of CMV-associated TCR beta chains appeared HLA-restricted. Information on immune exposure was restricted to one variable (CMV serostatus).

Trimming removed 5 bases from V and 5 bases from J, with 15 bases in between. This CDR3 contains 14 residues. Germline loops: CDR1 SGHTA, CDR2 FQGNSA. Sample: PBMCs. The chain employs TRBV7-2 and TRBJ1-1, with D perhaps TRBD1 (5 bases). The origin of this receptor is a man aged 18 to 29 in good health and CMV-seronegative. CDR3 loop: CASSSQGWGTEAFF. CDR3 coding DNA: TGTGCCAGCAGCAGTCAGGGTTGGGGAACTGAAGCTTTCTTT.